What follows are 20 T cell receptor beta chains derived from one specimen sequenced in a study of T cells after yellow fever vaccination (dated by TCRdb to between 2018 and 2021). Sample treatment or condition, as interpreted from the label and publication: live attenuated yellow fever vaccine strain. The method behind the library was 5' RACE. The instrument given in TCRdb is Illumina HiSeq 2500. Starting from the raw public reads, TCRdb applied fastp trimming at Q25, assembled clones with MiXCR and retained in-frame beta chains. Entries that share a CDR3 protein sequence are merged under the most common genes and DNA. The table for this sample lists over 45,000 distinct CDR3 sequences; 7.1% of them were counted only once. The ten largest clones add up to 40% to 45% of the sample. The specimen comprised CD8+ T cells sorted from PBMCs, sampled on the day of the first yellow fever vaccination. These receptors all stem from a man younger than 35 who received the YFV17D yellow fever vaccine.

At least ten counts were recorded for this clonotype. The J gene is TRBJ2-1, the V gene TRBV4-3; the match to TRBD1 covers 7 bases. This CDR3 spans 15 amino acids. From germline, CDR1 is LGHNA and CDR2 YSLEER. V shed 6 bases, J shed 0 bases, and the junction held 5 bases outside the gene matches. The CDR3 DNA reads TGCGCCAGCAGAGCCGGGACAGCCTCCTACAATGAGCAGTTCTTC. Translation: CASRAGTASYNEQFF.

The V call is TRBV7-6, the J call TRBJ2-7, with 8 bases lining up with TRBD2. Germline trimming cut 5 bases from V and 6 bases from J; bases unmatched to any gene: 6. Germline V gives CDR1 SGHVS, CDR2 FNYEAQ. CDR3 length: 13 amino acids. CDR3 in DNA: TGTGCCAGCAGCCTAGAGCGGGGGTCCGAGCAGTACGTC. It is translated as CASSLERGSEQYV.

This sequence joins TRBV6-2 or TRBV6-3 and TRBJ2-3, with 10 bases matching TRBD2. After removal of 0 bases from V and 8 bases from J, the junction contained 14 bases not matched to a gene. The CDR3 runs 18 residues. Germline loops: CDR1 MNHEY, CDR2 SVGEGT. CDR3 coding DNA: TGTGCCAGCAGTTACTCTTCCAGCCCTAGCGGGGGTTCAAGTACGCAGTATTTT. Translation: CASSYSSSPSGGSSTQYF.

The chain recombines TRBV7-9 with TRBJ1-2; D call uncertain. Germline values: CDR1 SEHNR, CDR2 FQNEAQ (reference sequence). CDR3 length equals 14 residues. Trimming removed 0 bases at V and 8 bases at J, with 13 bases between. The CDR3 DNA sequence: TGTGCCAGCAGCTTAGCGTTGGGTCACGGGGGCTACACCTTC. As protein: CASSLALGHGGYTF.

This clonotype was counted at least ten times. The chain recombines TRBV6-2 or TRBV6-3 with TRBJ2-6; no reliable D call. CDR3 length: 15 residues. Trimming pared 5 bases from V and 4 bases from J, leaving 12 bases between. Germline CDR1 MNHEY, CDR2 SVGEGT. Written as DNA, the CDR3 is TGTGCCAGCAGTCCTCTTTCGTCAGGGGCCAACGTCCTGACTTTC. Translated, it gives CASSPLSSGANVLTF.

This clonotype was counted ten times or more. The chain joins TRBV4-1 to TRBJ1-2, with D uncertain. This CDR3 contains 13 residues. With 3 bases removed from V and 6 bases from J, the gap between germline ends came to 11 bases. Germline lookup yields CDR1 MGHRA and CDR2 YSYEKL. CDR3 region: CASSQGRSNGYTF. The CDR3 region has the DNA TGCGCCAGCAGCCAGGGGAGGAGTAATGGCTACACCTTC.

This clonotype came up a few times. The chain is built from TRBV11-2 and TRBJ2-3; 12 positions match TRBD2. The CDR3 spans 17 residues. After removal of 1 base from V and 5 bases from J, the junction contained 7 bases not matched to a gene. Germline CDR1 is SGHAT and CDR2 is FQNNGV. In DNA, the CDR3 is TGTGCCAGCAGCTTAGGTCTTCTAGCGGGGGGGCAAGATACGCAGTATTTT. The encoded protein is CASSLGLLAGGQDTQYF.

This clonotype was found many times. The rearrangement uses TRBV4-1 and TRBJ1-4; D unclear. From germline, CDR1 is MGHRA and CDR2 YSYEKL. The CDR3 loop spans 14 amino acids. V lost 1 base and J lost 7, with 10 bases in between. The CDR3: CASSQVPGREKLFF. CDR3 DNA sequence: TGCGCCAGCAGCCAAGTCCCAGGACGTGAAAAACTGTTTTTT.

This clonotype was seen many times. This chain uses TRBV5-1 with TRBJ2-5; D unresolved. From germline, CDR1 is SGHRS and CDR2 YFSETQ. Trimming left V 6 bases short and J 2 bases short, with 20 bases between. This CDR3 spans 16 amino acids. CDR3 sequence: CASIKMGFPTQETQYF. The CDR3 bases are TGCGCCAGCATCAAAATGGGGTTTCCTACTCAAGAGACCCAGTACTTC.

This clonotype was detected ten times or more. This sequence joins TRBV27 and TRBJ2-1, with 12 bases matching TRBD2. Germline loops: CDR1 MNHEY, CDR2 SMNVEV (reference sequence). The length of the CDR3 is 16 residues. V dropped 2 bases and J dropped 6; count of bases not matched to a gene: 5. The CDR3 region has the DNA TGTGCCAGCAGTTTAGGACTAGCGGGACGATCCAATGAGCAGTTCTTC. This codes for CASSLGLAGRSNEQFF.

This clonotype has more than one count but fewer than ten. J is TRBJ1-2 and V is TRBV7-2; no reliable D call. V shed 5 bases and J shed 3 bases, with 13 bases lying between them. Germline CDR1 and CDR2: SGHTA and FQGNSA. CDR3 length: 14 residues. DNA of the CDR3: TGTGCCAGCAGCCCCAGCGCCGAAGACTATGGCTACACCTTC. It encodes CASSPSAEDYGYTF.

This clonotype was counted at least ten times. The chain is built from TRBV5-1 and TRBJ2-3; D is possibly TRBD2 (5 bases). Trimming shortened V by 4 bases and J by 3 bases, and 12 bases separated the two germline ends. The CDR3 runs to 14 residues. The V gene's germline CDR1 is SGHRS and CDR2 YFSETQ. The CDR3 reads CASSPGVQTDTQYF. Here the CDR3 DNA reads TGCGCCAGCAGCCCCGGGGTCCAGACAGATACGCAGTATTTT.

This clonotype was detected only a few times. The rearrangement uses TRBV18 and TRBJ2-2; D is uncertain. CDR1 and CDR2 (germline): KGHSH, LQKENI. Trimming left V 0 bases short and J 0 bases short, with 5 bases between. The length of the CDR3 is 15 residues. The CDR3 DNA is TGTGCCAGCTCACCACCCGCCCCGAACACCGGGGAGCTGTTTTTT. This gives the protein CASSPPAPNTGELFF.

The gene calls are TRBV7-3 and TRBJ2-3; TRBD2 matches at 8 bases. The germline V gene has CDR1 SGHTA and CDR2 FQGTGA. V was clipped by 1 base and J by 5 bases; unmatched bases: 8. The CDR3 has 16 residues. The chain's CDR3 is CASSLIGSGVEDTQYF. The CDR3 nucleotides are TGTGCCAGCAGCTTAATCGGTAGCGGGGTGGAAGATACGCAGTATTTT.

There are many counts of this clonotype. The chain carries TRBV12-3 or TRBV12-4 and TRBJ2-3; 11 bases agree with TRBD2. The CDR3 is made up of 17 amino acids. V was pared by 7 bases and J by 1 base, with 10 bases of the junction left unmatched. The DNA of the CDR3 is TGTGCCAGCAATTTCGTAGCGGGGGGGCCTGGCACAGATACGCAGTATTTT. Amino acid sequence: CASNFVAGGPGTDTQYF.

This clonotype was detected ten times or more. The CDR3 coding sequence is TGTGCCAGCAGCTTAGACAGGGTTTTCTCACCCCTCCACTTT. This gives the protein CASSLDRVFSPLHF. The chain has TRBV11-2 and TRBJ1-6, with D possibly being TRBD1 (5 bases). This CDR3 region has 14 residues. Germline loops: CDR1 SGHAT, CDR2 FQNNGV. Trimming cost V 0 bases and J 10 bases, with 10 bases left between them.

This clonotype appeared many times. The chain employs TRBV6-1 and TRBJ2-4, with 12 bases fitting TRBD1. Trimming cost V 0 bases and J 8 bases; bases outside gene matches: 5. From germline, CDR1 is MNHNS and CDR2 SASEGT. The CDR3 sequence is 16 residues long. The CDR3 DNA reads TGTGCCAGCAGTGAAGCGCAGGGGACAGGGGGCGACATTCAGTACTTC. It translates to CASSEAQGTGGDIQYF.

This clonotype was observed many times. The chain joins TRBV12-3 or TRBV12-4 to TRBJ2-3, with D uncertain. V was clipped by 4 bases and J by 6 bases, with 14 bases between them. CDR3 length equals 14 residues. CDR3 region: CASSYLLGLDTQYF. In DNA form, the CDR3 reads TGTGCCAGCAGTTACCTATTAGGGCTGGATACGCAGTATTTT.

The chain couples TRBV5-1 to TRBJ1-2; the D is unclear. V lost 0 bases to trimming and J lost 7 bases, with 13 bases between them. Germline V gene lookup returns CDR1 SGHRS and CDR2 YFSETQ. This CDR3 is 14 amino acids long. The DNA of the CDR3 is TGCGCCAGCAGCTTGGATCCGGGAGACTCTGGCTACACCTTC. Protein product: CASSLDPGDSGYTF.

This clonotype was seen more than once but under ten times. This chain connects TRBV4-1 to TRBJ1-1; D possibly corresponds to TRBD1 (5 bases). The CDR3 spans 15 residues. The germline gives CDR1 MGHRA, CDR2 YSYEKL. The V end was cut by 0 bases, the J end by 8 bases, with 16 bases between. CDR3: CASSQEEWRGAEAFF. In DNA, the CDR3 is TGCGCCAGCAGCCAAGAAGAATGGAGAGGGGCAGAAGCTTTCTTT.